This is a list of T cell receptor beta chains from one sample in a study of shared clonotypes between healthy human individuals. Clones were read by immunoSEQ multiplex PCR, and TCRdb kept only the in-frame ones, dropping some. The data hold over a million clones, with around 78% observed a single time. Specimen: memory CD4+ T cells from PBMCs. The receptor set was obtained from a man aged 18 to 30 in good health. Some clones in this sample may be carry-over from other donors' samples. Each CDR3 is given without its conserved first and last residue. D genes are given only for firm matches.

cdr3_aa,v_call,d_call,j_call
ASSLERANEKLF,TRBV7-9,NA,TRBJ1-4
ASRPTLTAYYGYT,TRBV28,NA,TRBJ1-2
ASSWGASGANVLT,TRBV5-6,NA,TRBJ2-6
ASSSAGGETQY,TRBV5-4,TRBD2,TRBJ2-5
ASSISEFRGHAPNTEAF,TRBV19,NA,TRBJ1-1
ASSLGRSSYEQY,TRBV5-6,NA,TRBJ2-7
ASRLASGTPYEQY,TRBV27,TRBD2,TRBJ2-7
ASSETPHNEQF,TRBV9,NA,TRBJ2-1
ASRVSRRRMETQY,TRBV28,NA,TRBJ2-5
ASSDSDRGPTSYEQY,TRBV6-4,TRBD1,TRBJ2-7
ASRIYGQGAGELF,TRBV19,TRBD1,TRBJ2-2
ASSPSGTGANYGYT,TRBV5-4,TRBD1,TRBJ1-2
ASSPTGVTGGARGEQY,TRBV4-1,TRBD1,TRBJ2-7
ASSSGTSGRGGVYEQY,TRBV7-9,TRBD2,TRBJ2-7
ASRGGLAHQRETQY,TRBV2,TRBD2,TRBJ2-5
ASRKTGVVRTGELF,TRBV11-2,NA,TRBJ2-2
ASSQEGGWGANLMNTEAF,TRBV4-2,NA,TRBJ1-1
ASSPPGTGIGEQY,TRBV6-5,TRBD1,NA
ASSYPGTAANQPQH,TRBV28,TRBD1,TRBJ1-5
ASSLDVETQY,TRBV13,NA,TRBJ2-5
ASSLDREMATQY,TRBV27,TRBD1,TRBJ2-3
AWSLTGELF,TRBV30,NA,TRBJ2-2
ASQPGQGDTEAF,TRBV5-1,TRBD1,TRBJ1-1
ASSFTGGADTEAF,TRBV2,TRBD1,TRBJ1-1
ASSRDLFGREGYEQY,TRBV18,TRBD2,TRBJ2-7
ATSRTQGRETQY,TRBV15,NA,TRBJ2-5
ASSLAPGGEQY,TRBV7-2,NA,TRBJ2-7
ASSLGGNTIY,TRBV5-4,NA,TRBJ1-3
ASSYSGTGELF,TRBV7-2,NA,TRBJ2-2
ASSSPTGELF,TRBV28,NA,TRBJ2-2
ASSSHYGYT,TRBV28,NA,TRBJ1-2
ASSLEGSGRAGKNIQY,TRBV5-4,TRBD2,TRBJ2-4
ASSGLNRFSYEQY,TRBV6-1,NA,TRBJ2-7
ASSPGTGGDEQY,TRBV10-1,TRBD1,NA
ASSGVGKYNEQF,TRBV6-1,NA,TRBJ2-1